Described below is a single T cell receptor (beta chain) sequence and its context. In the authors' methods: Reference gene primer amplification gave estimated nucleated cell counts. Sequencing was performed with immunoSEQ multiplex PCR; in TCRdb, only in-frame clones are kept and a portion is missing. V and J calls and clone size are as listed in that table; D and trimming were resolved from the DNA. The sample includes about 240,000 clones, 86% of them seen just once. The sample belongs to a study of blood T cell repertoires in COVID-19. Study at large: COVID-19 samples collected from the United States, Italy and Spain covered acute and convalescent phases. The cDNA or gDNA used as material had been derived from T cells, B-cell-depleted T cells, or PBMCs.

The specimen was peripheral blood. This receptor was taken from a man aged 60 to 75 with acute or convalescent COVID-19.

The CDR3 is CASSWRGRGETQYF. CDR3 coding DNA: TGTGCCAGCAGTTGGCGGGGGCGTGGAGAGACCCAGTACTTC. The rearrangement links TRBV27 to TRBJ2-5, with D perhaps TRBD2 (7 bases). The CDR3 extends over 14 amino acids. In germline, CDR1 is MNHEY, CDR2 SMNVEV (reference sequence). V lost 4 bases, J lost 4 bases, and 13 bases lay in between.